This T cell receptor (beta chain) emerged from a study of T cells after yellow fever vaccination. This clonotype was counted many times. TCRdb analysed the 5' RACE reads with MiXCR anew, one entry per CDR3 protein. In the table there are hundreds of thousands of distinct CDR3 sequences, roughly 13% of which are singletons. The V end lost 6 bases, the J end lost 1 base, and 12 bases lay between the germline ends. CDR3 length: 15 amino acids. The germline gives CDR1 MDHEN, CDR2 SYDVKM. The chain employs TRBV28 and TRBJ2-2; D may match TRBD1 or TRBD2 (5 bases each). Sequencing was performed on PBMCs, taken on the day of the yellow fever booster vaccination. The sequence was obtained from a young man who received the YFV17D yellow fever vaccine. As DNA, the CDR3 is TGTGCCAGCAGCCACCGGGGCGAGAACACCGGGGAGCTGTTTTTT. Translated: CASSHRGENTGELFF.